This is a list of T cell receptor beta chains from one sample in a study of blood T cell repertoires in COVID-19. The protocol was immunoSEQ multiplex PCR, while the TCRdb copy is restricted to in-frame clones and leaves out a portion. The sample includes some 390,000 clones, roughly 89% of them seen just once. The sample taken for sequencing was PBMCs or T cells enriched from blood (not recorded which). The source is a woman aged 25 to 39 who had recovered from COVID-19. Both conserved end residues are part of each CDR3. D genes are given only for firm matches. Clone size is given for some rows only: seen once, a few or many times, or a class if the clone is expanded.

j_call: TRBJ1-1
d_call: TRBD1
clone_size: .
v_call: TRBV4-2
cdr3_nt: TGTGCCAGCAGCCTGGGACAGGGGGCGGATGAAGCTTTCTTT
cdr3_aa: CASSLGQGADEAFF

j_call: TRBJ2-5
d_call: .
clone_size: .
v_call: TRBV7-8
cdr3_nt: TGTGCCAGCGGTCTTACGAGAGAGACCCAGTACTTC
cdr3_aa: CASGLTRETQYF

j_call: TRBJ2-1
d_call: TRBD2
clone_size: .
v_call: TRBV20-1
cdr3_nt: TGCAGTGCGGGACTAGCCAATGAGCAGTTCTTC
cdr3_aa: CSAGLANEQFF

j_call: TRBJ2-7
d_call: .
clone_size: .
v_call: TRBV6-2/TRBV6-3
cdr3_nt: TGTGCCAGCAGTTACTCGAGTCTTCGGGTTGGTCGGCGGGTCTCCTACGAGCAGTACTTC
cdr3_aa: CASSYSSLRVGRRVSYEQYF

j_call: TRBJ2-7
d_call: TRBD2
clone_size: .
v_call: TRBV11-1
cdr3_nt: TGTGCCAGCAGACGCGGGACTAGCGGGAGCTACGAGCAGTACTTC
cdr3_aa: CASRRGTSGSYEQYF

j_call: TRBJ2-1
d_call: .
clone_size: .
v_call: TRBV24-1
cdr3_nt: TGTGCCACCAGTGATTTGTTCGCGGAGGGTCGTAGTGAGCAGTTCTTC
cdr3_aa: CATSDLFAEGRSEQFF

j_call: TRBJ2-3
d_call: .
clone_size: .
v_call: TRBV9
cdr3_nt: TGTGCCAGCAGCGTGGAGGGAAATGACGATACGCAGTATTTT
cdr3_aa: CASSVEGNDDTQYF

j_call: TRBJ2-1
d_call: TRBD2
clone_size: .
v_call: TRBV29-1
cdr3_nt: TGCAGCGCCCCTCCCCTAGCGGGGGGCTGGGATGAGCAGTTCTTC
cdr3_aa: CSAPPLAGGWDEQFF

j_call: TRBJ2-3
d_call: .
clone_size: .
v_call: TRBV3-1/TRBV3-2
cdr3_nt: TGTGCCAGCAGCCAGTCAGGGACGCAGTATTTT
cdr3_aa: CASSQSGTQYF

j_call: TRBJ1-2
d_call: .
clone_size: once
v_call: TRBV5-8
cdr3_nt: TGTGCCAGCAGCTTGTACAGTAATGGCTACACCTTC
cdr3_aa: CASSLYSNGYTF

j_call: TRBJ1-1
d_call: .
clone_size: .
v_call: TRBV29-1
cdr3_nt: TGCAGCGCCCGGGGGGGGTCCGGTACTGGCACTGAAGCTTTCTTT
cdr3_aa: CSARGGSGTGTEAFF

j_call: TRBJ1-2
d_call: .
clone_size: .
v_call: TRBV28
cdr3_nt: TGTGCCAGCAGGTCCGGGCTTGGGGCCGAGTATGGCTACACCTTC
cdr3_aa: CASRSGLGAEYGYTF

j_call: TRBJ1-3
d_call: .
clone_size: .
v_call: TRBV9
cdr3_nt: TGTGCCAGCAGCTCGGGTAGCTCTGGAAACACCATATATTTT
cdr3_aa: CASSSGSSGNTIYF

j_call: TRBJ1-6
d_call: TRBD1
clone_size: .
v_call: TRBV3-1/TRBV3-2
cdr3_nt: TGTGCCAGCAGCCAAGGAAGGACAGGGAGTTCACCCCTCCACTTT
cdr3_aa: CASSQGRTGSSPLHF

j_call: TRBJ1-1
d_call: .
clone_size: .
v_call: TRBV7-9
cdr3_nt: TGTGCCAGCAGCTTAGCAGGGGTGGGCACTGAAGCTTTCTTT
cdr3_aa: CASSLAGVGTEAFF

j_call: TRBJ2-5
d_call: TRBD1
clone_size: .
v_call: TRBV7-9
cdr3_nt: TGTGCCAGCAGCACCCAGGACGCTAGGCCCAGGGGGCAAGAGACCCAGTACTTC
cdr3_aa: CASSTQDARPRGQETQYF

j_call: TRBJ2-1
d_call: TRBD2
clone_size: .
v_call: TRBV4-1
cdr3_nt: TGCGCCAGCAGCCAAGAAGGGACTAGCAGCTACAATGAGCAGTTCTTC
cdr3_aa: CASSQEGTSSYNEQFF

j_call: TRBJ1-1
d_call: .
clone_size: .
v_call: TRBV5-1
cdr3_nt: TGCGCCAGCAGCAAAGGGGACTTGAACACTGAAGCTTTCTTT
cdr3_aa: CASSKGDLNTEAFF

j_call: TRBJ1-1
d_call: TRBD1
clone_size: .
v_call: TRBV5-6
cdr3_nt: TGTGCCAGCAGCTACCGCCCTGGGACAGGGAGGGGCACTGAAGCTTTCTTT
cdr3_aa: CASSYRPGTGRGTEAFF

j_call: TRBJ2-1
d_call: .
clone_size: few
v_call: TRBV4-2
cdr3_nt: TGTGCCAGCAGCCAAGGGACGGGGTACGATGAGCAGTTCTTC
cdr3_aa: CASSQGTGYDEQFF

j_call: TRBJ1-5
d_call: .
clone_size: .
v_call: TRBV27
cdr3_nt: TGTGCCAGCACACTTTTCCCAGGGGACAATCAGCCCCAGCATTTT
cdr3_aa: CASTLFPGDNQPQHF

j_call: TRBJ1-4
d_call: .
clone_size: .
v_call: TRBV27
cdr3_nt: TGTGCCAGCAGAGGAACGACAGCAGGAGGGGAAAAACTGTTTTTT
cdr3_aa: CASRGTTAGGEKLFF